This T cell receptor (beta chain) emerged from a study of STAT5B mutations in CD4+ large granular lymphocyte leukemia. Across the study: The CDR3 'QG' motif was associated with a particular HLA allele among healthy donors.

Findings and caveats of the study: The CD4+ versus CD8+ T-LGLL clonality difference may reflect limited sample size.

Sequencing was performed with immunoSEQ multiplex PCR; in TCRdb, only in-frame clones are kept and a portion is missing. Of 20,000 to 25,000 clones listed, 79% are singletons. A word on this clone: Its specificity is not known.

Germline CDR1 MGHRA, CDR2 YSYEKL. The germline V and J ends were trimmed by 5 bases and 8 bases, with 18 bases remaining between them. This CDR3 is 15 amino acids long. The specimen sequenced was CD4+ T cells from blood buffy coats. This rearrangement joins TRBV4-1 to TRBJ1-4; D uncertain. This receptor was taken from a human donor in good health. The CDR3 sequence: CASSKSPRSGEKLFF. The CDR3 DNA reads as TGCGCCAGCAGCAAAAGCCCGCGGTCGGGGGAAAAACTGTTTTTT.